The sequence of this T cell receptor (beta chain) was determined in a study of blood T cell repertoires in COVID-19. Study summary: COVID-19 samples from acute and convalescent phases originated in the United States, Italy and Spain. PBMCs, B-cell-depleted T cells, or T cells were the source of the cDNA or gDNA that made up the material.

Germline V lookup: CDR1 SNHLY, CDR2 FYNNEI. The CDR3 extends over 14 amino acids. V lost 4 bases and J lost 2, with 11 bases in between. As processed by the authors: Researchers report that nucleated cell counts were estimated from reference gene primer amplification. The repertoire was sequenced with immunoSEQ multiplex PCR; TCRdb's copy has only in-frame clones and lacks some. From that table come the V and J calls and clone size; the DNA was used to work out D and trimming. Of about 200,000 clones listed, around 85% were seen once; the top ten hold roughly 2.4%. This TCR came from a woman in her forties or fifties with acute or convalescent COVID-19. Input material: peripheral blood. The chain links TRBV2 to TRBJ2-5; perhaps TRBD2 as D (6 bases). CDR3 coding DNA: TGTGCCAGCAGTGCGCGGAGGGAACAAGAGACCCAGTACTTC. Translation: CASSARREQETQYF.